This passage covers 32 T cell receptor beta chains from one sample sequenced in a study of response to subunit inactivated influenza vaccine. TCRdb re-called the RT-PCR reads through MiXCR, storing one row per CDR3 protein. The data show around 190,000 distinct CDR3 sequences, approximately 14% seen once. The starting material was CD8+ T cells sorted from PBMCs, obtained around 5 days after vaccination. All receptors derive from a man aged 50-60 years who received an inactivated influenza vaccine.

This clonotype was picked up a small number of times. V gene TRBV20-1 combines with J gene TRBJ2-7, with D uncertain. The germline V gene encodes CDR1 DFQATT and CDR2 SNEGSKA (reference sequence). CDR3 length equals 15 residues. V dropped 2 bases and J dropped 0 bases, with 14 bases sitting between them. CDR3 sequence (DNA): TGCAGTGCTAGACCGCGCGGCGGCTACTCCTACGAGCAGTACTTC. It yields the protein CSARPRGGYSYEQYF.

This clonotype has a handful of counts. CDR3 loop: CASSEGLRSTDTQYF. In DNA, the CDR3 is TGTGCCAGCAGTGAGGGTCTCCGAAGCACAGATACGCAGTATTTT. The rearrangement links TRBV2 to TRBJ2-3; D uncertain. Trimming pared 3 bases from V and 0 bases from J, leaving 10 bases between. The CDR3 consists of 15 residues. Germline CDR1 and CDR2: SNHLY and FYNNEI.

The chain uses TRBV4-1 and TRBJ2-1, with D possibly TRBD1 on 6 matching bases. CDR3 length equals 15 residues. Between the trimmed V and J ends, which lost 1 base and 2 bases, there was a span of 9 bases. Looked up from germline, CDR1 is MGHRA and CDR2 is YSYEKL. CDR3 in DNA: TGCGCCAGCAGCCAAGTGAAGGGGGCCTACAATGAGCAGTTCTTC. Amino acid sequence: CASSQVKGAYNEQFF.

This chain joins TRBV7-8 and TRBJ2-7, with D hard to call. CDR1 is SGHVS and CDR2 is FQNEAQ in the germline V gene. Trimming stripped 0 bases from V and 3 bases from J, with 9 bases between. The CDR3 is 14 residues long. CDR3 protein: CASSLASASYEQYF. The CDR3, as DNA: TGTGCCAGCAGCTTAGCGTCAGCCAGCTACGAGCAGTACTTC.

The genes are TRBV15 and TRBJ2-5; D possibly uses TRBD1 or TRBD2 (6 bases each). CDR1 is LNHNV, CDR2 YYDKDF, per germline (reference sequence). This CDR3 is 14 amino acids long. V lost 5 bases, J lost 7 bases, and 17 bases lay in between. CDR3 nucleotide sequence: TGTGCCACCAGCTTGGCCCGGGGGCCGCGGACCCAGTACTTC. It translates to CATSLARGPRTQYF.

This clonotype was seen ten or more times. The chain links TRBV12-3 or TRBV12-4 to TRBJ1-1; no reliable D call. This CDR3 contains 14 residues. The V and J ends lost 6 bases and 0 bases respectively, with 11 bases between them. DNA for the CDR3: TGTGCCAGCAGCCCGACGAACTTGAACACTGAAGCTTTCTTT. Translation gives CASSPTNLNTEAFF.

The sample holds a few counts of this clonotype. J is TRBJ2-3 and V is TRBV7-8, with 7 bases identical to TRBD1. With 8 bases clipped from V and 1 base from J, the junction kept 3 bases outside the gene matches. Germline V gene lookup returns CDR1 SGHVS and CDR2 FQNEAQ. This CDR3 spans 13 amino acids. CDR3 in DNA: TGTGCCAGCCGGGACAGACGCACAGATACGCAGTATTTT. It yields the protein CASRDRRTDTQYF.

The V and J genes are TRBV20-1 and TRBJ2-3; possibly TRBD2 for D (5 bases). The germline V and J ends were trimmed by 3 bases and 5 bases, with 12 bases remaining between them. The CDR3 totals 13 residues. CDR1 and CDR2 (germline): DFQATT, SNEGSKA (reference sequence). CDR3 DNA sequence: TGCAGTGCTAGCCCCGGGATGATAGATACGCAGTATTTT. Protein product: CSASPGMIDTQYF.

The V and J genes are TRBV5-1 and TRBJ1-1, with TRBD1 identical over 8 bases. Germline V gives CDR1 SGHRS, CDR2 YFSETQ. V trimming: 0 bases; J trimming: 7 bases; junction bases outside the gene matches: 5. The CDR3 contains 14 residues. CDR3: CASSLAGGEYEAFF. The CDR3 DNA is TGCGCCAGCAGCTTGGCAGGGGGCGAATATGAAGCTTTCTTT.

This clonotype was seen only a few times. This rearrangement joins TRBV20-1 to TRBJ2-3; TRBD1 might be the D (5 bases). Germline values: CDR1 DFQATT, CDR2 SNEGSKA (reference sequence). Trimming took 5 bases from V and 3 from J, leaving 15 bases between them. The CDR3 totals 14 residues. Here the CDR3 reads CSAVDMTITDTQYF. CDR3 sequence (DNA): TGCAGTGCTGTGGACATGACAATAACAGATACGCAGTATTTT.

Only a few counts were recorded for this clonotype. The rearrangement joins TRBV4-3 to TRBJ2-2; tentative D call: TRBD1 (5 bases). V lost 0 bases and J lost 6, with 11 bases in between. The V gene's germline CDR1 is LGHNA and CDR2 YSLEER. The CDR3 is 15 amino acids. The CDR3 DNA sequence: TGCGCCAGCAGCCAAGATGAGGCAGGGTCCGGGGAGCTGTTTTTT. It specifies CASSQDEAGSGELFF.

This clonotype was seen more than once but under ten times. This sequence joins TRBV12-3 or TRBV12-4 and TRBJ1-4; D unresolved. This CDR3 contains 14 residues. The V gene lost 3 bases and the J gene lost 5 bases, with 10 bases spanning the gap. Here the CDR3 reads CASSFEGDNEKLFF. DNA of the CDR3: TGTGCCAGCAGTTTCGAGGGAGACAATGAAAAACTGTTTTTT.

A few counts support this clonotype. V gene TRBV6-4 combines with J gene TRBJ2-1, with 12 bases matching TRBD2. Looked up from germline, CDR1 is MRHNA and CDR2 is SNTAGT. The CDR3 runs to 16 residues. V was clipped by 7 bases and J by 6 bases; unmatched bases: 10. CDR3 bases: TGTGCCAGCACCCCGCTAGCGGGAGGGCCCCTCAATGAGCAGTTCTTC. Its protein product is CASTPLAGGPLNEQFF.

V and J are TRBV6-1 and TRBJ1-5, with TRBD1 matching over 8 bases. Germline values: CDR1 MNHNS, CDR2 SASEGT. The length of the CDR3 is 15 residues. V was clipped by 4 bases and J by 9 bases; unmatched bases: 11. The chain's CDR3 is CASSGDRPGSWPQHF. DNA for the CDR3: TGTGCCAGCAGTGGGGACAGGCCCGGCTCTTGGCCCCAGCATTTT.

Only a few counts were recorded for this clonotype. The V call is TRBV6-6, the J call TRBJ2-1, with unresolved D. V gave up 0 bases and J gave up 8 bases, with 8 bases separating them. The germline CDR1 and CDR2 sequences are MNHNY and SVGAGI (reference sequence). This CDR3 has 13 amino acids. In nucleotides, the CDR3 is TGTGCCAGCAGTTACTCGACCGGAGATGAGCAGTTCTTC. Protein product: CASSYSTGDEQFF.

This clonotype has a count of ten or more. The chain combines TRBV12-3 or TRBV12-4 with TRBJ2-7; 7 nucleotides align to TRBD2. This CDR3 comprises 14 residues. V was clipped by 4 bases and J by 2 bases; unmatched bases: 5. The DNA of the CDR3 is TGTGCCAGCAGTTCTAGCGGTAGGGCCTACGAGCAGTACTTC. Translation: CASSSSGRAYEQYF.

CDR3 nucleotide sequence: TGCGCCAGCAGTTTTTCCCCCCGGATGAACACTGAAGCTTTCTTT. Amino acids: CASSFSPRMNTEAFF. The chain links TRBV4-3 to TRBJ1-1; D is undetermined. This CDR3 has 15 residues. V lost 6 bases and J lost 0, with 14 bases in between. CDR1 is LGHNA, CDR2 YSLEER, per germline.

This clonotype was seen more than once but under ten times. This chain uses TRBV10-2 with TRBJ2-7; D remains unclear. The germline gives CDR1 WSHSY, CDR2 SAAADI. The CDR3 runs to 12 residues. Between the trimmed V and J ends, which lost 3 bases and 7 bases, there was a span of 10 bases. CDR3 loop: CASSDMGIEQYF. The CDR3 DNA follows: TGCGCCAGCAGTGATATGGGGATTGAGCAGTACTTC.

In its sample, this clonotype was seen a few times. V and J are TRBV4-1 and TRBJ2-1; no definite D call. The germline V gene encodes CDR1 MGHRA and CDR2 YSYEKL. V was clipped by 7 bases and J by 10 bases, with 26 bases between them. The CDR3 loop spans 16 amino acids. CDR3: CASTPGEATPNQEQFF. CDR3 nucleotide sequence: TGCGCCAGCACCCCAGGTGAAGCGACCCCAAATCAGGAGCAGTTCTTC.

This clonotype came up a few times. The chain recombines TRBV7-8 with TRBJ1-1, with 10 bases lining up with TRBD1. This CDR3 spans 17 amino acids. The ends lost 5 bases at V and 5 bases at J; junction bases unmatched: 14. CDR1 is SGHVS and CDR2 is FQNEAQ in the germline V gene. This CDR3 is CASSIPNRDRGWTEAFF. Written as DNA, the CDR3 is TGTGCCAGCAGCATCCCGAACCGGGACAGGGGATGGACTGAAGCTTTCTTT. The complete variable domain, with remaining parts taken from reference TRBV7-8 and TRBJ1-1, reads GAGVSQSPRYKVAKRGQDVALRCDPISGHVSLFWYQQALGQGPEFLTYFQNEAQLDKSGLPSDRFFAERPEGSVSTLKIQRTQQEDSAVYLCASSIPNRDRGWTEAFFGQGTRLTVV.

This rearrangement joins TRBV9 to TRBJ2-3, with 11 nucleotides matching TRBD2. V shed 3 bases and J 4 bases; nucleotides not matched to a gene: 4. The CDR3 loop spans 15 amino acids. Germline V gene sequence: CDR1 SGDLS, CDR2 YYNGEE. In DNA, the CDR3 is TGTGCCAGCAGCGCTAGCGGGAGGAGGTCAGATACGCAGTATTTT. As protein: CASSASGRRSDTQYF.

This clonotype has more than one count but fewer than ten. The rearrangement joins TRBV3-1 to TRBJ2-7; the D is unclear. The germline V and J ends were trimmed by 4 bases and 3 bases, with 16 bases remaining between them. This CDR3 comprises 15 residues. The germline V gene encodes CDR1 LGHDT and CDR2 YNNKEL (reference sequence). CDR3: CASSPRPAVSYEQYF. DNA of the CDR3: TGTGCCAGCAGCCCCCGTCCAGCCGTGAGCTACGAGCAGTACTTC.

This clonotype was observed a few times. This rearrangement joins TRBV7-2 to TRBJ2-7; 12 nucleotides agree with TRBD2. V shed 5 bases, J shed 7 bases, and the junction held 9 bases outside the gene matches. CDR3 length equals 15 residues. Per the germline V gene, CDR1 is SGHTA and CDR2 is FQGNSA. Here the CDR3 reads CASSTGLAGPSEQYF. CDR3 in DNA: TGTGCCAGCAGCACGGGACTAGCGGGTCCTAGTGAGCAGTACTTC.

This clonotype was counted ten times or more. The rearrangement uses TRBV5-6 and TRBJ1-1, with 7 bases fitting TRBD1. CDR3 size: 16 residues. Germline CDR1 is SGHDT and CDR2 is YYEEEE. V was pared by 3 bases and J by 2 bases, with 10 bases of the junction left unmatched. As DNA, the CDR3 is TGTGCCAGCAGCTGGGGCACCGGGACAGTCAACACTGAAGCTTTCTTT. It is translated as CASSWGTGTVNTEAFF.

This clonotype was picked up a small number of times. A clone one base away is much larger, so this may be a read error. The chain recombines TRBV15 with TRBJ1-6; D gene uncertain. The CDR3 consists of 12 residues. CDR1 is LNHNV, CDR2 YYDKDF, per germline (reference sequence). The CDR3 DNA reads as TGTGCCACCAGCAGAGAAAATTCACTCCTCCACTTT. Residues: CATSRENSLLHF. Looking up the rest from reference TRBV15 and TRBJ1-6 gives the full variable domain: DAMVIQNPRYQVTQFGKPVTLSCSQTLNHNVMYWYQQKSSQAPKLLFHYYDKDFNNEADTPDNFQSRRPNTSFCFLDIRSPGLGDTAMYLCATSRENSLLHFGNGTRLTVT.

The chain couples TRBV25-1 to TRBJ2-7; 7 bases are shared with TRBD1. The V gene end was trimmed by 4 bases and the J gene end by 2 bases; junction bases not matched to a gene: 11. CDR1 is MGHDK, CDR2 SYGVNS, per germline. This CDR3 contains 16 residues. CDR3 bases: TGTGCCAGCAGTGGAAACCGGGACAGCGACACCTACGAGCAGTACTTC. Translation gives CASSGNRDSDTYEQYF.

This clonotype showed up just a few times. The rearrangement uses TRBV2 and TRBJ1-3, with D unclear. CDR3 size: 14 residues. V lost 3 bases and J lost 4, with 10 bases in between. CDR1 is SNHLY, CDR2 FYNNEI, per germline. CDR3 coding DNA: TGTGCCAGCAGTGAGAGGGCTGCAGGAAACACCATATATTTT. Translated, it gives CASSERAAGNTIYF.

This clonotype was seen a handful of times. The rearrangement uses TRBV6-2 or TRBV6-3 and TRBJ2-7; D is uncertain. CDR1 is MNHEY and CDR2 is SVGEGT in the germline V gene. The CDR3 is 14 amino acids. V dropped 2 bases and J dropped 0 bases, with 8 bases sitting between them. CDR3 sequence (DNA): TGTGCCAGCAGTTACAGTAGCCCCTCCTACGAGCAGTACTTC. Translated, it gives CASSYSSPSYEQYF.

This clonotype has only a few counts. The rearrangement links TRBV11-3 to TRBJ2-1, with 11 bases aligning to TRBD2. Germline CDR1 is SGHNT and CDR2 is YENEEA. The V and J ends lost 4 bases and 5 bases, in that order; junction bases with no gene match: 4. The CDR3 spans 15 residues. CDR3 in DNA: TGTGCCAGCAGCTACCAGGGACTAGCGGACAATGAGCAGTTCTTC. The encoded protein is CASSYQGLADNEQFF. Combining the CDR3 with reference TRBV11-3 and TRBJ2-1 gives the whole variable domain EAGVVQSPRYKIIEKKQPVAFWCNPISGHNTLYWYLQNLGQGPELLIRYENEEAVDDSQLPKDRFSAERLKGVDSTLKIQPAELGDSAVYLCASSYQGLADNEQFFGPGTRLTVL.

This clonotype has just a few counts. V is TRBV27 and J is TRBJ2-1; maybe TRBD2 (5 bases). Germline V gene sequence: CDR1 MNHEY, CDR2 SMNVEV (reference sequence). The CDR3 spans 14 residues. Trimming removed 3 bases from V and 6 bases from J, with 12 bases in between. Written as DNA, the CDR3 is TGTGCCAGCAGTTTGGGCATCGCGGGCAATGAGCAGTTCTTC. This sequence encodes CASSLGIAGNEQFF.

Only a few counts were recorded for this clonotype. The chain recombines TRBV5-6 with TRBJ2-7, with D perhaps being TRBD1 or TRBD2 (5 bases each). The CDR3 is 16 amino acids. Germline V gene sequence: CDR1 SGHDT, CDR2 YYEEEE. The V end was cut by 0 bases, the J end by 8 bases, with 21 bases between. The CDR3 spells CASSLEGEGPPVQQYF. The CDR3 DNA reads as TGTGCCAGCAGCTTGGAGGGTGAGGGACCCCCCGTACAGCAGTACTTC.

A few counts support this clonotype. The rearrangement links TRBV29-1 to TRBJ1-2; D may be TRBD1 (6 bases). The germline V gene has CDR1 SQVTM and CDR2 ANQGSEA. The CDR3 is 14 amino acids. The V and J ends lost 2 bases and 6 bases respectively, with 16 bases between them. The chain's CDR3 is CSVELGGALDGYTF. The CDR3 bases are TGCAGCGTTGAATTGGGGGGGGCTTTGGATGGCTACACCTTC. The variable domain in full, with the rest retrieved from reference TRBV29-1 and TRBJ1-2, is SAVISQKPSRDICQRGTSLTIQCQVDSQVTMMFWYRQQPGQSLTLIATANQGSEATYESGFVIDKFPISRPNLTFSTLTVSNMSPEDSSIYLCSVELGGALDGYTFGSGTRLTVV.